Following are 9 T cell receptor beta chains from one sample sequenced in a study of metastatic and nonmetastatic thyroid tumors. Each patient came to thyroid surgery without any prior treatment (of any kind). TCRdb re-clonotyped the PCR reads through MiXCR. The repertoire holds 21,000 or so clones, with roughly 23% as singletons. The material sequenced was tumor tissue. These receptor sequences come from a female donor with papillary thyroid cancer or a benign thyroid nodule (not recorded which). Some clones in this sample may be carry-over from other donors' samples.

This clone was counted at least ten times. The genes are TRBV6-1 and TRBJ2-1; the D gene is possibly TRBD1 (6 bases). The CDR3 runs to 13 residues. CDR1 MNHNS and CDR2 SASEGT come from the germline V gene. V shed 10 bases and J shed 4 bases, with 14 bases lying between them. This chain's CDR3 is CATETGFYNEQFF. The CDR3, as DNA: TGTGCCACCGAGACAGGATTTTACAATGAGCAGTTCTTC.

This chain connects TRBV4-1 to TRBJ1-2; the D is unclear. The CDR3 runs 16 residues. The V end was cut by 0 bases, the J end by 8 bases, with 19 bases between. Germline CDR1 and CDR2: MGHRA and YSYEKL. CDR3 sequence reads: CASSQDSNTAPGGYTF. For the CDR3, the DNA is TGCGCCAGCAGCCAAGATAGTAATACCGCCCCGGGAGGCTACACCTTC.

The CDR3 DNA follows: TGTGCCAGCAGCCAAGAGGCACGGGACAGAGGAGTGTTTCGGACAGATACGCAGTATTTT. It codes for CASSQEARDRGVFRTDTQYF. The chain has TRBV3-1 and TRBJ2-3; 7 bases match TRBD1. This CDR3 comprises 20 residues. The V segment lost 0 bases and the J segment 3 bases; nucleotides outside the gene matches: 18. Germline assignment: CDR1 LGHDT and CDR2 YNNKEL (reference sequence).

This rearrangement joins TRBV12-3 or TRBV12-4 to TRBJ2-3; the D gene is possibly TRBD2 (6 bases). The V end lost 3 bases, the J end lost 0 bases, and 7 bases lay between the germline ends. CDR3 size: 14 residues. CDR3 coding DNA: TGTGCCAGCAGTTTCGGAGGGAGCACAGATACGCAGTATTTT. Translated, it gives CASSFGGSTDTQYF.

Ten or more counts support this clone. The chain carries TRBV30 and TRBJ1-2; TRBD1 aligns across 7 bases. The CDR3 has 13 amino acids. Germline V gives CDR1 GTSNPN, CDR2 SVGIG (reference sequence). V lost 1 base, J lost 8 bases, and 7 bases stayed unmatched. The CDR3 coding sequence is TGTGCCTGGAGTGCGACAGGGACGAGAGGCTACACCTTC. It is translated as CAWSATGTRGYTF.

This clone was seen at least ten times. V usage is TRBV19 and J usage is TRBJ2-3; no firm D call. Germline V lookup: CDR1 LNHDA, CDR2 SQIVND (reference sequence). CDR3 length: 14 amino acids. V dropped 3 bases and J dropped 3 bases, with 10 bases sitting between them. The CDR3 region is CASSMTHSTDTQYF. The DNA for the CDR3 is TGTGCCAGTAGTATGACCCACTCTACAGATACGCAGTATTTT.

This clone was found a few times. This sample includes further DNA sequences coding for the same CDR3. The chain combines TRBV27 with TRBJ2-7; D may be TRBD1 (6 bases). CDR1 and CDR2 (germline): MNHEY, SMNVEV (reference sequence). The length of the CDR3 is 18 residues. Trimming removed 5 bases from V and 6 bases from J, with 29 bases in between. The DNA of the CDR3 is TGTGCCAGCAGTCAAGAGCCTCCCCGTTGGAACAGGGTTGGCGAGCAGTACTTC. Translation: CASSQEPPRWNRVGEQYF.

The chain employs TRBV12-5 and TRBJ2-1; 11 bases are a match to TRBD1. Germline CDR1 and CDR2: LGHNT and FRNRAP. V was clipped by 1 base and J by 5 bases; unmatched bases: 7. This CDR3 has 17 residues. Written as DNA, the CDR3 is TGTGCTAGTGGTTTGGGATTAGGACAGGGGGCCCACAATGAGCAGTTCTTC. Residues: CASGLGLGQGAHNEQFF.

This clone was seen many times. The chain has TRBV13 and TRBJ2-7, with 7 bases fitting TRBD1. The germline V gene encodes CDR1 PRHDT and CDR2 FYEKMQ (reference sequence). Unmatched junction bases numbered 6, after V lost 1 base and J lost 3 bases. The CDR3 consists of 15 residues. The CDR3 DNA follows: TGTGCCAGCAGCTTAGTAGGACAGGATTACTACGAGCAGTACTTC. Its translation is CASSLVGQDYYEQYF.